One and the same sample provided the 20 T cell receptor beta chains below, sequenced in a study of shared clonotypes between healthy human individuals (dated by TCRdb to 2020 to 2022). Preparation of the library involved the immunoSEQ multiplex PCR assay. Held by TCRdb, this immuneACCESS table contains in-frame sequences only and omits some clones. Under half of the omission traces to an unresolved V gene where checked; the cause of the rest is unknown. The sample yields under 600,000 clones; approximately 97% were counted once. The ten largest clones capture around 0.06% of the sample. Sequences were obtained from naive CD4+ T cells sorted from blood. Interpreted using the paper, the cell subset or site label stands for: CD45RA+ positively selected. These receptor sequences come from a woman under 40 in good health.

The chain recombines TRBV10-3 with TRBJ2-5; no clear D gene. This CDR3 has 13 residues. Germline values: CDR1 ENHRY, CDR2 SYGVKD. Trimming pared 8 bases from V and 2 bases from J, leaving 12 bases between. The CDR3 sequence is CAIGLGSQETQYF. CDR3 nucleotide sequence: TGTGCCATCGGGCTCGGGTCGCAAGAGACCCAGTACTTC.

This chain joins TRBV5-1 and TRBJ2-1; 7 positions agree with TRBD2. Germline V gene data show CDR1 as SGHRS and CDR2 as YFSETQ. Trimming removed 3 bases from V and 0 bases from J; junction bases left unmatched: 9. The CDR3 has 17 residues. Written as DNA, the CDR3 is TGCGCCAGCAGCTCTTTGGTGGCGGGAGCCTCCTACAATGAGCAGTTCTTC. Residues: CASSSLVAGASYNEQFF. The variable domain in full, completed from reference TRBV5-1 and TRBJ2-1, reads KAGVTQTPRYLIKTRGQQVTLSCSPISGHRSVSWYQQTPGQGLQFLFEYFSETQRNKGNFPGRFSGRQFSNSRSEMNVSTLELGDSALYLCASSSLVAGASYNEQFFGPGTRLTVL.

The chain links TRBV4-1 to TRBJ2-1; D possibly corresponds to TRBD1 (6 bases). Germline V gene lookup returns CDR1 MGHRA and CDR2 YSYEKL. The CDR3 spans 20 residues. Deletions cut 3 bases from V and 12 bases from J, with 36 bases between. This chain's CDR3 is CASSQHPGTKHDAANKRQFF. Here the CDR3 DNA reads TGCGCCAGCAGCCAGCATCCAGGGACAAAGCACGACGCTGCCAACAAGAGGCAGTTCTTC.

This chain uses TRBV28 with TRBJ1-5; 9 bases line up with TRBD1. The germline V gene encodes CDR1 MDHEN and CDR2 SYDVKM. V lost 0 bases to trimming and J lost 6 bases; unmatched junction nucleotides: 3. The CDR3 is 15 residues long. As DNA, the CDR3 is TGTGCCAGCAGTTTATGGGGACAGGGAGGTCAGCCCCAGCATTTT. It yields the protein CASSLWGQGGQPQHF.

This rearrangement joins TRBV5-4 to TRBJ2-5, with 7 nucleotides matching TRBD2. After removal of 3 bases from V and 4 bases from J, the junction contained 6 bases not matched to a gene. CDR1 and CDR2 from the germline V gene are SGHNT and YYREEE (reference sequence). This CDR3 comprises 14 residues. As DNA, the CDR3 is TGTGCCAGCAGCTCAGCGGGACCCAGAGAGACCCAGTACTTC. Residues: CASSSAGPRETQYF. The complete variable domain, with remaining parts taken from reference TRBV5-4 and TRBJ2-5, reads ETGVTQSPTHLIKTRGQQVTLRCSSQSGHNTVSWYQQALGQGPQFIFQYYREEENGRGNFPPRFSGLQFPNYSSELNVNALELDDSALYLCASSSAGPRETQYFGPGTRLLVL.

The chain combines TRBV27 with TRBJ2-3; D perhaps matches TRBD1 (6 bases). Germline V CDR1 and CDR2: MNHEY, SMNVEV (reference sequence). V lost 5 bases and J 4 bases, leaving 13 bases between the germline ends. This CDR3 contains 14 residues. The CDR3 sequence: CASSIRGRSDTQYF. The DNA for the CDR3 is TGTGCCAGCAGTATCAGGGGTCGGTCAGATACGCAGTATTTT.

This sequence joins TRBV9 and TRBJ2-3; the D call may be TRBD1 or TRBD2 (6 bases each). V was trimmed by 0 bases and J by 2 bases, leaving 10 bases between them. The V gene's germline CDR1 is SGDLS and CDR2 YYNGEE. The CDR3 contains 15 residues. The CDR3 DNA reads TGTGCCAGCAGCGTAGTTGGGGGGCTCACAGATACGCAGTATTTT. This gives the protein CASSVVGGLTDTQYF.

The CDR3 coding sequence is TGTGCCAGTAGTATTGGGTGGATGAACACTGAAGCTTTCTTT. Amino acids: CASSIGWMNTEAFF. The V call is TRBV19, the J call TRBJ1-1; the D is unclear. Trimming shortened V by 3 bases and J by 0 bases, and 8 bases separated the two germline ends. This CDR3 contains 14 residues. Germline-derived CDR1 and CDR2 are LNHDA and SQIVND (reference sequence).

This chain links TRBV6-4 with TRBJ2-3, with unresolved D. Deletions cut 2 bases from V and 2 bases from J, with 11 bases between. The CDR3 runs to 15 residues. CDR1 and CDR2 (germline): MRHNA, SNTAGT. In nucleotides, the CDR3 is TGTGCCAGCAGTGACCGCGGACGGAACACAGATACGCAGTATTTT. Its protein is CASSDRGRNTDTQYF.

The CDR3 DNA reads TGTGCCAGCAGCCCGCAGGCGTACAGGGGACGCACAGATACGCAGTATTTT. As protein: CASSPQAYRGRTDTQYF. The J gene is TRBJ2-3, the V gene TRBV25-1; the match to TRBD1 covers 7 bases. The CDR3 contains 17 residues. V dropped 6 bases and J dropped 1; count of bases not matched to a gene: 13. Germline V gives CDR1 MGHDK, CDR2 SYGVNS.

The CDR3 DNA reads TGTGCCAGCAGTCCTCTGACAGGGACGAACACCGGGGAGCTGTTTTTT. This codes for CASSPLTGTNTGELFF. The chain has TRBV11-1 and TRBJ2-2, with 7 bases matching TRBD1. With V trimmed by 6 bases and J by 0 bases, 7 bases remained unmatched. Germline CDR1 SGHAT, CDR2 FQDESV (reference sequence). This CDR3 is 16 amino acids long. The entire variable domain, with the rest obtained from reference TRBV11-1 and TRBJ2-2, is as follows: EAEVAQSPRYKITEKSQAVAFWCDPISGHATLYWYRQILGQGPELLVQFQDESVVDDSQLPKDRFSAERLKGVDSTLKIQPAELGDSAMYLCASSPLTGTNTGELFFGEGSRLTVL.

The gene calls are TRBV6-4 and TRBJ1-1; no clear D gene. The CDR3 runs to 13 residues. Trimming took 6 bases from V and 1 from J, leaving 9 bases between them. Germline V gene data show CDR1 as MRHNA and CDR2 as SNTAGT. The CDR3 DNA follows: TGTGCCAGCAGACTAACAGCGAACACTGAAGCTTTCTTT. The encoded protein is CASRLTANTEAFF.

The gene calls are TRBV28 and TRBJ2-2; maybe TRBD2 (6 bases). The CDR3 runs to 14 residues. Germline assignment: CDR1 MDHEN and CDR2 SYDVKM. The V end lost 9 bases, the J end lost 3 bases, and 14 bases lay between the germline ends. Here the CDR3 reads CASGPGDDTGELFF. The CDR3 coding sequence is TGTGCCAGTGGACCGGGAGATGACACCGGGGAGCTGTTTTTT. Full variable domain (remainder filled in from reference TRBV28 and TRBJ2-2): DVKVTQSSRYLVKRTGEKVFLECVQDMDHENMFWYRQDPGLGLRLIYFSYDVKMKEKGDIPEGYSVSREKKERFSLILESASTNQTSMYLCASGPGDDTGELFFGEGSRLTVL.

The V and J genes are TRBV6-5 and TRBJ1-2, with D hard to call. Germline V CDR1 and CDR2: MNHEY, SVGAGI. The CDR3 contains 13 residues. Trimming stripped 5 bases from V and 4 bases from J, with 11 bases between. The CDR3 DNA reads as TGTGCCAGCAGTCCACGACAACGCTATGGCTACACCTTC. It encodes CASSPRQRYGYTF.

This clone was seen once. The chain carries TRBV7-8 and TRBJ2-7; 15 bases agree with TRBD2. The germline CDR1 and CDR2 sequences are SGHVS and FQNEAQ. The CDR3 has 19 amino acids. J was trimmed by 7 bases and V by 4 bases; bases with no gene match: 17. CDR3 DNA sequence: TGTGCCAGCAGCTCAGATCGGACTAGCGGGAGGGCCTGGTTCCGAGAGCAGTACTTC. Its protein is CASSSDRTSGRAWFREQYF.

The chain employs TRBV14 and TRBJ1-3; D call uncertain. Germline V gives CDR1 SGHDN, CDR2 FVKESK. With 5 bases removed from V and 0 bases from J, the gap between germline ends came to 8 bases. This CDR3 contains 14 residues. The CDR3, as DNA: TGTGCCAGCAGCGTGGGGAGCTCTGGAAACACCATATATTTT. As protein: CASSVGSSGNTIYF.

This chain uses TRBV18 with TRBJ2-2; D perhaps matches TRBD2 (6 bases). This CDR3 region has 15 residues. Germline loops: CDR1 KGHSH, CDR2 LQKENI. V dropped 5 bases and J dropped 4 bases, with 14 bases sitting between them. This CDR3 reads CASSEPGLLTGELFF. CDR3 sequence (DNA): TGTGCCAGCTCAGAACCGGGACTGCTCACCGGGGAGCTGTTTTTT.

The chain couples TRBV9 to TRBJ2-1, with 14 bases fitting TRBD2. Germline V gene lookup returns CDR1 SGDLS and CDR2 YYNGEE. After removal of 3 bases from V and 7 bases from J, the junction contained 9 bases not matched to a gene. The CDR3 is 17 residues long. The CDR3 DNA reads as TGTGCCAGCAGCGAGGGACTAGCGGGAGTCAAAGCGAATGAGCAGTTCTTC. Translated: CASSEGLAGVKANEQFF.

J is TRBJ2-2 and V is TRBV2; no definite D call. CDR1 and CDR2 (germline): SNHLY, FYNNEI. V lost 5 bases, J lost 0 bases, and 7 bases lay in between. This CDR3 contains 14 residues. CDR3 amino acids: CASSRPSNTGELFF. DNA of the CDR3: TGTGCCAGCAGTAGACCCTCGAACACCGGGGAGCTGTTTTTT.

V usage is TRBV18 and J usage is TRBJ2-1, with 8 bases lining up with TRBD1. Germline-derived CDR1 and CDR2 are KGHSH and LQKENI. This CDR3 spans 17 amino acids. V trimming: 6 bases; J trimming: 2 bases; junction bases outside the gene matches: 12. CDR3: CASSPTGGIATYNEQFF. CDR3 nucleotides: TGTGCCAGCTCTCCTACAGGGGGGATAGCCACCTACAATGAGCAGTTCTTC.